The source of this T cell receptor (beta chain) is a study of prognosis after radiotherapy for stage I lung cancer. The CDR3 sequence is 15 residues long. Two-round multiplex PCR, the amplification method, yielded TCR beta CDR3 from genomic DNA. The authors ran first-round PCR with primers specific to each TRBV and TRBJ gene. Each CDR3 protein gets one entry after TCRdb re-called the multiplex PCR reads with MiXCR. This table holds roughly 12,000 distinct CDR3 sequences, around two fifths found once. Ten or more counts support this clonotype. The sample in question was PBMCs, obtained before or after stereotactic body radiation therapy (not recorded which). The TCR originated in a donor over 45 with non-small cell lung cancer. The rearrangement uses TRBV3-2 and TRBJ1-3; the listed D gene, TRBD1, was not tested against the DNA. TRBV3-2 represents a pseudogene. Here the CDR3 reads CASSHVDRTGNTIYF. CDR3 nucleotides: TGTGCCAGCAGCCACGTCGACAGGACTGGAAACACCATATATTTT.